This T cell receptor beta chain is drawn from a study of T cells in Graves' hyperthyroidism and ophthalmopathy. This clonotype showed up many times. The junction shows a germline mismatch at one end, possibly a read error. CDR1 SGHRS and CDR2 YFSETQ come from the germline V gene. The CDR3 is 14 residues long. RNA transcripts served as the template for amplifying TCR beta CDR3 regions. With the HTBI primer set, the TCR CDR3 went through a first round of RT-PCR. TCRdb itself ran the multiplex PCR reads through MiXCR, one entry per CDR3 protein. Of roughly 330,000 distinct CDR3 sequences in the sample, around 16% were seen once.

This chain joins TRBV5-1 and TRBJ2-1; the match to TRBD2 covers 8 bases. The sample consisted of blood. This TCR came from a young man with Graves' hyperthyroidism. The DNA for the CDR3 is TGTGCCAGCAGCCTAACTAGCGGATACAATGAGCAGTTCTTC. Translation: CASSLTSGYNEQFF.